The rows below give T cell receptor beta chains drawn from one sample of a study of shared T cell receptors in the human thymus. Here immunoSEQ multiplex PCR was the method, and the copy in TCRdb shows in-frame clones only, minus some. Here the sample spans some 640,000 clones, over 75% being singletons. Another study also made use of these data, one on human thymus T cells.

The specimen sequenced was thymocytes. The source of these receptors is a boy under three years old with a congenital heart defect. The CDR3 runs from the conserved cysteine through the conserved F or W. D genes are given only for firm matches. Clone size is stated in some rows and not others, as once, few, many or a class when expanded.

d_gene,v_gene,abundance,j_gene,CDR3nt,CDR3aa
NA,TRBV7-6,NA,TRBJ2-7,TGTGCCAGCAGCGCAACCATAAACAGGGACCGCTACGAGCAGTACTTC,CASSATINRDRYEQYF
TRBD1,TRBV12-5,NA,TRBJ2-7,TGTGCTAGTGGGACCCAGGGGGCTGATCCCTACGAGCAGTACTTC,CASGTQGADPYEQYF
NA,TRBV28,NA,TRBJ2-7,TGTGCCAGCAGTTGCTCTTCGCCACGACGTAGCGGCGAGCAGTACTTC,CASSCSSPRRSGEQYF
TRBD2,TRBV4-3,NA,TRBJ2-3,TGCGCCAGCAGCCCCCACAGACTAGCGGCCGATACGCAGTATTTT,CASSPHRLAADTQYF
NA,TRBV25-1,NA,TRBJ1-4,TGTGCCAGCAGTGACCGGGACCCACCGCGGGAGACTAATGAAAAACTGTTTTTT,CASSDRDPPRETNEKLFF
TRBD2,TRBV5-1,NA,TRBJ2-5,TGCGCCAGCAGCTTGATGGGGGGGGATGAGACCCAGTACTTC,CASSLMGGDETQYF
TRBD1,TRBV7-2,NA,TRBJ2-3,TGTGCCAGCAGCCAGGGTTTAGGGGGCCCCCAAACAGATACGCAGTATTTT,CASSQGLGGPQTDTQYF
NA,TRBV6-1,NA,TRBJ2-7,TGTGCCAGCAGTGACAAGCCGCACTTC,CASSDKPHF
TRBD2,TRBV4-3,NA,TRBJ2-3,TGCGCCAGCAGCCGAAAGAGCTGGAGCGGGAGCCCCACACACACAGATACGCAGTATTTT,CASSRKSWSGSPTHTDTQYF
NA,TRBV30,NA,TRBJ1-1,TGTGCCTGGAGTGTACGAGGCAGGGAAAGTCGCAACACTGAAGCTTTCTTT,CAWSVRGRESRNTEAFF
NA,TRBV10-1,NA,TRBJ1-2,TGCGCCAGCAGTAGACGATTTACAGGGGGCTACACCTTC,CASSRRFTGGYTF
NA,TRBV9,NA,TRBJ2-3,TGTGCCAGCAGCGTAGAGGAGAGAACAGATACGCAGTATTTT,CASSVEERTDTQYF
TRBD2,TRBV5-1,NA,TRBJ2-7,TGCGCCAGCAGCTTGGGCAGGGGACTAGCGGGCCTCGAGCAGTACTTC,CASSLGRGLAGLEQYF
TRBD1,TRBV4-3,few,TRBJ1-2,TGCGCCAGCAGCACCCGAAGCCGGGACAGAGCACAAGGCTACACCTTC,CASSTRSRDRAQGYTF
TRBD1,TRBV15,few,TRBJ1-5,TGTGCCACCAGCAGTGCAACCGGGACAGGGGTTAGTCAGCCCCAGCATTTT,CATSSATGTGVSQPQHF
NA,TRBV4-1,NA,TRBJ1-6,TGCGCCAGCAGCCAAGAAGACAGAGACGGTCTATCACCCCTCCACTTT,CASSQEDRDGLSPLHF
TRBD1,TRBV4-3,NA,TRBJ2-4,TGCGCCAGCAGACGAGGGACAGGGGAAGCCAAAAACATTCAGTACTTC,CASRRGTGEAKNIQYF
TRBD2,TRBV4-2,NA,TRBJ2-7,TGTGCCAGCAGCCAAGATTATTACAGCGGGGTCCCCTGTACGAGCTCCTACGAGCAGTACTTC,CASSQDYYSGVPCTSSYEQYF